A single sample is the source of the 12 T cell receptor beta chains below, sequenced in a study of T cells after yellow fever vaccination. Using its own MiXCR run on the 5' RACE reads, TCRdb lists one record per CDR3 protein. The table includes around 50,000 distinct CDR3 sequences, 6% to 8% detected once. This sample comprised CD8+ T cells sorted from PBMCs, obtained less than 18 days after the first yellow fever vaccination. Receptors originate from a man aged 18 to 35 who received the YFV17D yellow fever vaccine.

J is TRBJ2-3 and V is TRBV12-3 or TRBV12-4; 9 positions match TRBD2. The V and J ends lost 3 bases and 2 bases, in that order; junction bases with no gene match: 15. The length of the CDR3 is 19 residues. This CDR3 reads CASSLVGGGARVFTDTQYF. The CDR3 region has the DNA TGTGCCAGCAGTTTGGTGGGCGGGGGGGCCCGCGTCTTCACAGATACGCAGTATTTT.

This clonotype was seen only a few times. The chain employs TRBV20-1 and TRBJ1-1; D may be TRBD1 (5 bases). The germline V gene encodes CDR1 DFQATT and CDR2 SNEGSKA (reference sequence). This CDR3 contains 12 residues. The V end lost 4 bases, the J end lost 7 bases, and 13 bases lay between the germline ends. CDR3 protein: CSATDWGIEAFF. The DNA for the CDR3 is TGCAGTGCTACAGACTGGGGGATTGAAGCTTTCTTT.

This clonotype was seen more than once but under ten times. The chain couples TRBV10-3 to TRBJ2-7; D is ambiguous. The CDR3 spans 13 residues. Germline loops: CDR1 ENHRY, CDR2 SYGVKD. V lost 5 bases and J lost 5, with 13 bases in between. The CDR3 bases are TGTGCCATCAGTCAGCTAAGGCACCACGAGCAGTACTTC. Translation: CAISQLRHHEQYF.

This clonotype was counted at least ten times. This chain connects TRBV14 to TRBJ2-1; D remains ambiguous. This CDR3 spans 11 amino acids. V was pared by 11 bases and J by 6 bases, with 11 bases between. Germline values: CDR1 SGHDN, CDR2 FVKESK. CDR3 sequence: CAVRSGNEQFF. CDR3 nucleotides: TGTGCCGTACGATCGGGCAATGAGCAGTTCTTC.

This clonotype has at least ten counts. The V call is TRBV15, the J call TRBJ2-3; maybe TRBD2 (7 bases). This CDR3 is 14 amino acids long. Germline values: CDR1 LNHNV, CDR2 YYDKDF (reference sequence). V was shortened by 8 bases and J by 4 bases, with 16 bases between the two germline ends. This CDR3 reads CATGGEGVADTQYF. The CDR3 nucleotides are TGTGCCACCGGGGGGGAGGGGGTGGCAGATACGCAGTATTTT.

This clonotype was recorded at least ten times. The chain combines TRBV19 with TRBJ1-2, with D unclear. Germline-derived CDR1 and CDR2 are LNHDA and SQIVND (reference sequence). The germline V and J ends were trimmed by 7 bases and 8 bases, with 14 bases remaining between them. The CDR3 length is 12 residues. This CDR3 is CASKKGVEGYTF. Written as DNA, the CDR3 is TGTGCCAGTAAGAAGGGCGTGGAAGGCTACACCTTC.

The chain carries TRBV25-1 and TRBJ1-5, with TRBD1 identical over 7 bases. The CDR3 is 14 residues long. Trimming cost V 3 bases and J 6 bases; bases outside gene matches: 5. Germline loops: CDR1 MGHDK, CDR2 SYGVNS. The CDR3: CASSDTGVIQPQHF. DNA for the CDR3: TGTGCCAGCAGTGACACAGGGGTCATTCAGCCCCAGCATTTT.

Ten or more counts support this clonotype. This sequence joins TRBV10-3 and TRBJ2-3; the match to TRBD1 covers 9 bases. J lost 6 bases, V lost 2 bases, and 15 bases had no gene match. CDR3 length: 18 residues. Per germline, CDR1 ENHRY and CDR2 SYGVKD. The CDR3 sequence: CAISEGTKPGQGFDTQYF. CDR3 nucleotide sequence: TGTGCCATCAGTGAGGGGACCAAACCGGGACAGGGCTTCGATACGCAGTATTTT.

The chain has TRBV7-9 and TRBJ2-7; D possibly corresponds to TRBD2 (6 bases). The CDR3 consists of 13 residues. V lost 1 base and J lost 5, with 9 bases in between. CDR1 is SEHNR, CDR2 FQNEAQ, per germline (reference sequence). The CDR3 nucleotides are TGTGCCAGCAGCTTAGGGACTATGGACGAGCAGTACGTC. Protein product: CASSLGTMDEQYV.

The rearrangement links TRBV7-2 to TRBJ2-2, with 9 bases aligning to TRBD2. The CDR3 sequence is 17 residues long. Unmatched junction bases numbered 7, after V lost 2 bases and J lost 3 bases. CDR1 is SGHTA, CDR2 FQGNSA, per germline. The DNA of the CDR3 is TGTGCCAGCAGCTTATACGGCGGGGGGGACTACACCGGGGAGCTGTTTTTT. Its translation is CASSLYGGGDYTGELFF.

The chain uses TRBV7-9 and TRBJ2-5; D is possibly TRBD2 (6 bases). Germline-derived CDR1 and CDR2 are SEHNR and FQNEAQ (reference sequence). V gave up 5 bases and J gave up 2 bases, with 15 bases separating them. This CDR3 is built from 15 residues. The CDR3 loop is CASSPRRAGQETQYF. The CDR3 DNA reads TGTGCCAGCAGCCCCCGAAGGGCGGGACAAGAGACCCAGTACTTC.

This clonotype was found many times. This sequence joins TRBV10-3 and TRBJ1-4; D remains unclear. Germline V gene sequence: CDR1 ENHRY, CDR2 SYGVKD. V shed 0 bases and J shed 8 bases, with 10 bases lying between them. The CDR3 loop spans 14 amino acids. The CDR3 DNA reads TGTGCCATCAGTGAGTCTGGCACGGGGGAAAAACTGTTTTTT. It translates to CAISESGTGEKLFF.